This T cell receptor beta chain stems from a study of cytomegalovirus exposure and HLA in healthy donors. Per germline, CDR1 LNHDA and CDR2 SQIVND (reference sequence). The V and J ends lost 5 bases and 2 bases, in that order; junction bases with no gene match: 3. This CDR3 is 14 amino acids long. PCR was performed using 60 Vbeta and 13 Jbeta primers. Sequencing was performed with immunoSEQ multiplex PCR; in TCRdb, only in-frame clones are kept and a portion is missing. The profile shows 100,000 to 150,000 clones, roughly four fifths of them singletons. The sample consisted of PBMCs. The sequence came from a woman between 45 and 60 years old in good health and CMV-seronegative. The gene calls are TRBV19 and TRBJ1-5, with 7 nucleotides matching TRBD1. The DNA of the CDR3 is TGTGCCAGTAGTGAAGGGACAGGCAATCAGCCCCAGCATTTT. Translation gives CASSEGTGNQPQHF.